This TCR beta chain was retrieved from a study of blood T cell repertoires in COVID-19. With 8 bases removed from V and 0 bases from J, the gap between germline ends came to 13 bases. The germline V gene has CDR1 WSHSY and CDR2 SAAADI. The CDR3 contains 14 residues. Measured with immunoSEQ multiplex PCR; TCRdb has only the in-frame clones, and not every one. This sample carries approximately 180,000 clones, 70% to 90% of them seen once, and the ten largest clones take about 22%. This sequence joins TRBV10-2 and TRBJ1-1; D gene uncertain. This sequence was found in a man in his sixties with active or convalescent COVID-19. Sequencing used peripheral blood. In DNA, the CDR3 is TGCGCCAGCCAGGAGGGCGGCCTGAACACTGAAGCTTTCTTT. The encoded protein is CASQEGGLNTEAFF.